These 22 T cell receptor beta chains share one sample of origin, sequenced in a study of T cell repertoires in cytomegalovirus infection. Which antigens these TCRs recognize remains unknown. MiXCR was run by TCRdb on the reads, yielding one entry per CDR3 protein. This sample has about 890,000 distinct CDR3 sequences, with roughly 30% found just once. The starting material was cultured CD8+ T cells from PBMCs, obtained from culture after CMV antigen stimulation. The receptors come from a human donor in good health (CMV status not recorded). Some clones in this sample may be carry-over from other donors' samples.

J is TRBJ1-5 and V is TRBV4-1; D unclear. The CDR3 covers 15 residues. Between the trimmed V and J ends, which lost 0 bases and 6 bases, there was a span of 12 bases. The germline V gene encodes CDR1 MGHRA and CDR2 YSYEKL. The CDR3 nucleotides are TGCGCCAGCAGCCAAGATACCGCGGAGGTTCAGCCCCAGCATTTT. Its protein is CASSQDTAEVQPQHF.

The chain combines TRBV13 with TRBJ2-2; no definite D call. CDR1 and CDR2 from the germline V gene are PRHDT and FYEKMQ (reference sequence). This CDR3 comprises 16 residues. V was trimmed by 1 base and J by 0 bases, leaving 9 bases between them. The CDR3 DNA reads as TGTGCCAGCAGCTTAGAGCCGACGGCGAACACCGGGGAGCTGTTTTTT. It is translated as CASSLEPTANTGELFF.

The gene calls are TRBV19 and TRBJ1-1; D may be TRBD1 (5 bases). V gave up 5 bases and J gave up 4 bases, with 17 bases separating them. The CDR3 totals 15 residues. The germline gives CDR1 LNHDA, CDR2 SQIVND (reference sequence). The CDR3: CASSAAGGGSTEAFF. The CDR3, as DNA: TGTGCCAGTAGTGCGGCGGGCGGGGGGAGCACTGAAGCTTTCTTT.

This clonotype appeared a few times. CDR3 in DNA: TGTGCCAGCAGTTTATTGGACAGGGTCACCGGGGAGCTGTTTTTT. Translation: CASSLLDRVTGELFF. This chain links TRBV12-3 or TRBV12-4 with TRBJ2-2, with TRBD1 matching 8 bases. V shed 2 bases, J shed 4 bases, and the junction held 3 bases outside the gene matches. The length of the CDR3 is 15 residues.

J is TRBJ2-2 and V is TRBV27, with D unresolved. Trimming removed 4 bases from V and 15 bases from J, with 12 bases in between. The germline CDR1 and CDR2 sequences are MNHEY and SMNVEV (reference sequence). The CDR3 spans 11 residues. The CDR3 protein is CASSWSVWVFF. CDR3 nucleotide sequence: TGTGCCAGCAGTTGGAGTGTGTGGGTGTTTTTT.

This clonotype was observed a few times. The CDR3 sequence is CATEGGDYGYTF. In nucleotides, the CDR3 is TGTGCCACGGAGGGGGGCGACTATGGCTACACCTTC. The rearrangement joins TRBV6-1 to TRBJ1-2; a weak D match, TRBD1 (6 bases). Germline V gene sequence: CDR1 MNHNS, CDR2 SASEGT. The CDR3 runs 12 residues. V lost 10 bases, J lost 3 bases, and 12 bases lay in between.

The sample holds a few counts of this clonotype. This rearrangement joins TRBV2 to TRBJ2-3; 13 nucleotides align to TRBD2. Per germline, CDR1 SNHLY and CDR2 FYNNEI. This CDR3 is built from 14 residues. The ends lost 5 bases at V and 8 bases at J; junction bases unmatched: 4. DNA for the CDR3: TGTGCCAGCAGTAGGACTAGCGGGGGCTCTACGCAGTATTTT. Amino acids: CASSRTSGGSTQYF.

This clonotype was seen more than once but under ten times. The chain employs TRBV6-1 and TRBJ1-1, with 7 bases identical to TRBD1. Germline V gene data show CDR1 as MNHNS and CDR2 as SASEGT. V lost 7 bases and J lost 6; bases outside the gene matches: 11. The CDR3 is made up of 14 amino acids. The CDR3 DNA reads TGTGCCAGCACTGATGACAGGGATTGGTCTGAAGCTTTCTTT. Translating it yields CASTDDRDWSEAFF.

The gene calls are TRBV6-2 or TRBV6-3 and TRBJ1-1; tentatively, D is TRBD1 (5 bases). Looked up from germline, CDR1 is MNHEY and CDR2 is SVGEGT. The V end was cut by 8 bases, the J end by 5 bases, with 12 bases between. CDR3 size: 12 residues. This CDR3 reads CASDSGGTEAFF. CDR3 DNA sequence: TGTGCCAGCGACTCGGGGGGAACTGAAGCTTTCTTT.

This clonotype was counted ten times or more. The chain couples TRBV7-2 to TRBJ1-3; no clear D. This CDR3 has 12 residues. With 6 bases removed from V and 3 bases from J, the gap between germline ends came to 6 bases. Looked up from germline, CDR1 is SGHTA and CDR2 is FQGNSA. The CDR3 loop reads CASSPYGNTIYF. CDR3 sequence (DNA): TGTGCCAGCAGTCCTTATGGAAACACCATATATTTT.

This chain uses TRBV2 with TRBJ2-6; D remains ambiguous. The germline CDR1 and CDR2 sequences are SNHLY and FYNNEI. V lost 5 bases to trimming and J lost 0 bases, with 8 bases between them. The CDR3 totals 15 residues. The CDR3 nucleotides read TGTGCCAGCAGTTACAGAGTCTCTGGGGCCAACGTCCTGACTTTC. This gives the protein CASSYRVSGANVLTF.

The chain links TRBV6-2 or TRBV6-3 to TRBJ2-1, with D maybe TRBD1 (5 bases). The germline V gene has CDR1 MNHEY and CDR2 SVGEGT. With 3 bases removed from V and 6 bases from J, the gap between germline ends came to 12 bases. This CDR3 spans 14 amino acids. The CDR3 DNA reads TGTGCCAGCAGTTATTTCAGGGTGGGCAATGAGCAGTTCTTC. Amino acids: CASSYFRVGNEQFF.

This clonotype has at least ten counts. The chain is built from TRBV7-6 and TRBJ2-3; 11 nucleotides match TRBD2. Trimming at V came to 6 bases and at J to 5 bases, leaving 10 bases not matched to a gene. From germline, CDR1 is SGHVS and CDR2 FNYEAQ. This CDR3 contains 16 residues. CDR3 DNA: TGTGCCAGCAGTCCTTATAGCGGGGGGGCCGGAGATACGCAGTATTTT. Translation gives CASSPYSGGAGDTQYF.

This clonotype has just a few counts. This rearrangement joins TRBV4-1 to TRBJ2-5; a weak D match, TRBD1 (5 bases). The CDR3 has 14 residues. Looked up from germline, CDR1 is MGHRA and CDR2 is YSYEKL. Trimming shortened V by 2 bases and J by 4 bases, and 11 bases separated the two germline ends. The CDR3 nucleotides are TGCGCCAGCAGCCAAAAGGCAGGGTTAGAGACCCAGTACTTC. Encoded protein: CASSQKAGLETQYF.

The rearrangement links TRBV7-9 to TRBJ2-7, with D possibly being TRBD1 (6 bases). Germline CDR1 reads SEHNR; CDR2 reads FQNEAQ (reference sequence). V dropped 5 bases and J dropped 6 bases, with 11 bases sitting between them. The CDR3 spans 12 residues. The CDR3: CASSVQGGEQYV. CDR3 nucleotides: TGTGCCAGCAGCGTACAGGGTGGCGAGCAGTACGTC.

This clonotype occurred a few times. The rearrangement joins TRBV12-3 or TRBV12-4 to TRBJ1-5; TRBD1 matches at 7 bases. V gave up 9 bases and J gave up 1 base; unmatched junction bases: 6. The CDR3 is 14 amino acids. The CDR3 reads CASQGDWSNQPQHF. The CDR3 DNA sequence: TGTGCCAGTCAGGGGGATTGGAGCAATCAGCCCCAGCATTTT.

This clonotype was counted a few times. The chain is built from TRBV6-5 and TRBJ2-3, with D tentatively TRBD2 (5 bases). CDR1 MNHEY and CDR2 SVGAGI come from the germline V gene. Trimming removed 6 bases from V and 4 bases from J, with 17 bases in between. The CDR3 runs to 15 residues. CDR3 region: CASSTDSPSADTQYF. The CDR3 DNA reads TGTGCCAGCAGCACGGACTCACCTTCGGCAGATACGCAGTATTTT.

This clonotype was observed a few times. This chain connects TRBV11-2 to TRBJ1-1, with D tentatively TRBD1 (6 bases). This CDR3 spans 16 amino acids. CDR1 is SGHAT, CDR2 FQNNGV, per germline. The ends were cut back, 5 bases at V and 4 bases at J, with 20 bases in the middle. The CDR3 DNA is TGTGCCAGCAGCCCTTACCGGGGGGCGCAAGGCACTGAAGCTTTCTTT. Translating gives CASSPYRGAQGTEAFF.

This clonotype showed up many times. CDR3: CASSLGMGGYITEAFF. CDR3 DNA sequence: TGTGCCAGCAGCTTAGGGATGGGGGGGTATATCACTGAAGCTTTCTTT. The rearrangement joins TRBV7-8 to TRBJ1-1; perhaps TRBD1 as D (5 bases). Germline CDR1 and CDR2: SGHVS and FQNEAQ. V lost 1 base and J 4 bases, leaving 16 bases between the germline ends. This CDR3 spans 16 amino acids.

This clonotype was observed a handful of times. The rearrangement links TRBV4-1 to TRBJ2-1; D gene unclear. The germline V gene encodes CDR1 MGHRA and CDR2 YSYEKL. The V gene lost 0 bases and the J gene lost 7 bases, with 13 bases spanning the gap. The CDR3 has 15 residues. The CDR3 DNA sequence: TGCGCCAGCAGCCAAGACTTATCGCTTCAGAATGAGCAGTTCTTC. Its translation: CASSQDLSLQNEQFF.

The rearrangement joins TRBV10-3 to TRBJ2-5; the D is unclear. The V and J ends lost 1 base and 0 bases respectively, with 12 bases between them. The CDR3 totals 16 residues. Germline assignment: CDR1 ENHRY and CDR2 SYGVKD. As DNA, the CDR3 is TGTGCCATCAGTGAGTACAGACAACTAAACCAAGAGACCCAGTACTTC. Translated, it gives CAISEYRQLNQETQYF.

This clonotype was observed a few times. This sequence joins TRBV2 and TRBJ2-7; 9 nucleotides align to TRBD1. The CDR3 is 15 amino acids. V lost 2 bases and J lost 6; bases outside the gene matches: 8. CDR1 SNHLY and CDR2 FYNNEI come from the germline V gene. CDR3 nucleotides: TGTGCCAGCAGTGAATGGACAGGGGCTGGAGGCGAGCAGTACTTC. It specifies CASSEWTGAGGEQYF. The variable domain in full, completed from reference TRBV2 and TRBJ2-7, reads EPEVTQTPSHQVTQMGQEVILRCVPISNHLYFYWYRQILGQKVEFLVSFYNNEISEKSEIFDDQFSVERPDGSNFTLKIRSTKLEDSAMYFCASSEWTGAGGEQYFGPGTRLTVT.